This TCR beta chain was recovered during a study of glioma-infiltrating T cells after dendritic cell vaccination. On the study more broadly: Autologous tumor lysate-pulsed dendritic cell vaccination was given between about 2002 and 2012.

Profiled with immunoSEQ multiplex PCR; TCRdb holds only in-frame clones, not every one. This sample has approximately 50,000 clones, with 89% found just once. Germline V gene lookup returns CDR1 GTSNPN and CDR2 SVGIG (reference sequence). The V and J ends lost 2 bases and 0 bases, in that order; junction bases with no gene match: 8. This CDR3 is built from 16 residues. Indicated time point: after dendritic cell vaccination, including at tumor progression/relapse. This rearrangement joins TRBV30 to TRBJ1-1; the match to TRBD1 covers 8 bases. This sequence originates from a human donor with glioblastoma. Specimen: blood, collected after dendritic cell vaccination. In nucleotides, the CDR3 is TGTGCCTGGAGTCCGCCCGGACAGGGTGTGAACACTGAAGCTTTCTTT. Its translation is CAWSPPGQGVNTEAFF.